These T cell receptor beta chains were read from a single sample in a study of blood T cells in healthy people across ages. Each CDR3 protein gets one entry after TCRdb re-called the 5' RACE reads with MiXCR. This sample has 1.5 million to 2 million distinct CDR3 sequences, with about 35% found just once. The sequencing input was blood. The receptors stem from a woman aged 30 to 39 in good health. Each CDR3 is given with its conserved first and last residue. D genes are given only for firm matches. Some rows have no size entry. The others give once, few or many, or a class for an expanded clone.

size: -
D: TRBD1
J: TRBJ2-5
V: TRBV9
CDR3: CASSAQGVWETLYF
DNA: TGTGCCAGCAGCGCCCAGGGGGTCTGGGAGACCCTGTACTTC

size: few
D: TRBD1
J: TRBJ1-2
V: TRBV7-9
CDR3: CASSQQGAYGYTF
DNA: TGTGCCAGCAGCCAGCAGGGGGCCTATGGCTACACCTTC

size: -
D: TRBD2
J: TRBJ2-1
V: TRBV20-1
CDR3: CSASPASGISYNEQFF
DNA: TGCAGTGCTAGTCCGGCTAGCGGGATTTCCTACAATGAGCAGTTCTTC

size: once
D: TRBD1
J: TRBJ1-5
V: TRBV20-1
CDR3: CSVSGTGENQPQHF
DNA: TGCAGTGTATCCGGGACAGGGGAAAATCAGCCCCAGCATTTT

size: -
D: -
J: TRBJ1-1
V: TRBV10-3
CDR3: CAISVSSGGTEAFF
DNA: TGTGCCATCAGTGTATCCTCCGGTGGCACTGAAGCTTTCTTT

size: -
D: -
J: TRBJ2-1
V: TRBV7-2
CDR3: CASSLFRGRVLDEQFF
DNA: TGTGCCAGCAGCCTATTTAGGGGGAGGGTCTTGGATGAGCAGTTCTTC

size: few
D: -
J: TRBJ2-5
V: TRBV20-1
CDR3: CSAKEGGPGQETQYF
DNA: TGCAGTGCTAAGGAAGGGGGTCCAGGCCAAGAGACCCAGTACTTC

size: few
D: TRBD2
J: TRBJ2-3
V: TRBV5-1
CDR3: CASSFAGGTPRTDTQYF
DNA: TGCGCCAGCAGCTTTGCGGGGGGCACACCACGCACAGATACGCAGTATTTT

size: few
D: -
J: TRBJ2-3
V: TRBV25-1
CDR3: CATRFGDTQYF
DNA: TGTGCCACCAGATTTGGAGATACGCAGTATTTT

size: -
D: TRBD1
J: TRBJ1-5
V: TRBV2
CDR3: CASSGQGGIQPQHF
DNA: TGTGCCAGCAGCGGACAGGGAGGCATTCAGCCCCAGCATTTT

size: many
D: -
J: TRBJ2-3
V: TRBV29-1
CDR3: CSATGSGTDTQYF
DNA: TGCAGCGCTACAGGGTCTGGAACAGATACGCAGTATTTT

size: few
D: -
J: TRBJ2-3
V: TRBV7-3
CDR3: CASSPDSPPDTQYF
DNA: TGTGCCAGCAGCCCGGACAGTCCCCCAGATACGCAGTATTTT

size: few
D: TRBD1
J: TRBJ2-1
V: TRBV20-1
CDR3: CSAADRGTNEQFF
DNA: TGCAGTGCTGCCGACAGGGGGACGAATGAGCAGTTCTTC

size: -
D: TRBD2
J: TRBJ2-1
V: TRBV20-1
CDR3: CSLDSGLAADNEQFF
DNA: TGCAGTTTAGATTCCGGACTAGCGGCCGACAATGAGCAGTTCTTC

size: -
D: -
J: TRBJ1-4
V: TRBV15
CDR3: CATSRDRGLGEKLFF
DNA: TGTGCCACCAGCAGAGATCGGGGGTTGGGTGAAAAACTGTTTTTT

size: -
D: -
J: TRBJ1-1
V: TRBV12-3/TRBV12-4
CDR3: CASIILGGRPEAFF
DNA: TGTGCCAGCATCATTCTCGGCGGTCGCCCTGAAGCTTTCTTT

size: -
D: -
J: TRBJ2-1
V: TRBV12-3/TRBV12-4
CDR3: CASSFDNNEQFF
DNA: TGTGCCAGCAGTTTTGATAACAATGAGCAGTTCTTC

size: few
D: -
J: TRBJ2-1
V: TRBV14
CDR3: CASSQQGGINEQFF
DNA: TGTGCCAGCAGCCAACAGGGGGGCATCAATGAGCAGTTCTTC

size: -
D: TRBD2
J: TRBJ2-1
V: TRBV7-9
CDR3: CASSRGGANSYNEQFF
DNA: TGTGCCAGCAGCAGGGGAGGGGCAAACTCCTACAATGAGCAGTTCTTC

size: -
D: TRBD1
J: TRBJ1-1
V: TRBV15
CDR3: CATGTGFLNTEAFF
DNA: TGTGCCACTGGGACAGGATTTCTGAACACTGAAGCTTTCTTT

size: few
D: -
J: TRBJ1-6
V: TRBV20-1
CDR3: CSATGWSSYNSPLHF
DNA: TGCAGTGCTACAGGTTGGAGCTCCTATAATTCACCCCTCCACTTT

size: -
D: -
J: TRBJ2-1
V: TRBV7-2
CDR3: CASSLTKLVNEQFF
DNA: TGTGCCAGCAGCCTGACTAAATTGGTAAATGAGCAGTTCTTC

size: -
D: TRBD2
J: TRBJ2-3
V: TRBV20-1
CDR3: CSARDPGGGGDTQYF
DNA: TGCAGTGCTAGAGATCCGGGGGGGGGTGGAGATACGCAGTATTTT

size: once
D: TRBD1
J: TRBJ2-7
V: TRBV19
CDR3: CASSSGQGLSEQYF
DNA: TGTGCCAGTAGTAGCGGACAGGGCTTGAGCGAGCAGTACTTC

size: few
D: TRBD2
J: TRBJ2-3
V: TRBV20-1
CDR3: CSARVVAGETGLPWPRQTDTQYF
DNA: TGCAGTGCTAGAGTAGTAGCGGGAGAAACAGGCCTCCCCTGGCCCCGCCAAACAGATACGCAGTATTTT

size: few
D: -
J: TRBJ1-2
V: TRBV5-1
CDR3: CASSLGGDDYGYTF
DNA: TGCGCCAGCAGCTTGGGGGGGGATGACTATGGCTACACCTTC